These 30 T cell receptor beta chains were all obtained from the same sample, sequenced in a study of T cells in Graves' hyperthyroidism and ophthalmopathy. Regions amplified from RNA transcripts were the TCR beta CDR3 regions. During a first-round RT-PCR of the TCR CDR3, the HTBI primer set was used. TCRdb re-called the multiplex PCR reads through MiXCR, storing one row per CDR3 protein. The sample consists of over 200,000 distinct CDR3 sequences, approximately 20% of them appearing once. Material for sequencing was blood. All receptors derive from a man aged 40-55 years with Graves' hyperthyroidism.

This clonotype was seen ten or more times. This chain uses TRBV7-3 with TRBJ1-1; tentative D call: TRBD1 (5 bases). The CDR3 consists of 14 residues. Per the germline V gene, CDR1 is SGHTA and CDR2 is FQGTGA. V was pared by 5 bases and J by 5 bases, with 15 bases between. For the CDR3, the DNA is TGTGCCAGCAGCCCGTCGGGGGGTTCGACTGAAGCTTTCTTT. Its protein product is CASSPSGGSTEAFF.

This clonotype has only a few counts. This chain uses TRBV6-1 with TRBJ1-2; D might be TRBD1 (6 bases). The CDR3 has 15 amino acids. Germline assignment: CDR1 MNHNS and CDR2 SASEGT. Trimming cost V 6 bases and J 0 bases, with 14 bases left between them. The CDR3 is CASSDQQGSNYGYTF. The CDR3 bases are TGTGCCAGCAGCGACCAACAGGGATCTAACTATGGCTACACCTTC.

This clonotype came up a few times. The rearrangement links TRBV28 to TRBJ2-2; a possible D gene is TRBD2 (7 bases). The CDR3 has 16 residues. CDR1 is MDHEN, CDR2 SYDVKM, per germline. The ends were cut back, 5 bases at V and 3 bases at J, with 16 bases in the middle. The CDR3 DNA is TGTGCCAGCAGTCCACCTAGGGGGGGGGACACCGGGGAGCTGTTTTTT. Protein product: CASSPPRGGDTGELFF.

Ten or more counts support this clonotype. The chain is built from TRBV20-1 and TRBJ1-5; D not resolved. CDR3 length: 15 residues. From germline, CDR1 is DFQATT and CDR2 SNEGSKA (reference sequence). V dropped 3 bases and J dropped 3 bases, with 15 bases sitting between them. The chain's CDR3 is CSASGRRWDNQPQHF. CDR3 bases: TGCAGTGCTAGCGGGCGGAGATGGGACAATCAGCCCCAGCATTTT.

This clonotype was seen only a few times. The rearrangement links TRBV6-2 or TRBV6-3 to TRBJ2-5; 7 bases map to TRBD1. There are 14 residues in the CDR3. Germline CDR1 and CDR2: MNHEY and SVGEGT. V was clipped by 6 bases and J by 2 bases; unmatched bases: 6. Here the CDR3 reads CASSPTTGQETQYF. For the CDR3, the DNA is TGTGCCAGCAGCCCCACGACAGGGCAAGAGACCCAGTACTTC.

This clonotype has only a few counts. This chain joins TRBV20-1 and TRBJ1-5; 7 bases match TRBD1. This CDR3 contains 15 residues. V lost 0 bases, J lost 8 bases, and 10 bases stayed unmatched. Germline values: CDR1 DFQATT, CDR2 SNEGSKA (reference sequence). The CDR3 sequence is CSARDQDRVKEPQHF. For the CDR3, the DNA is TGCAGTGCTAGAGACCAAGACAGGGTCAAGGAGCCCCAGCATTTT.

This clonotype occurred many times. The chain links TRBV20-1 to TRBJ1-6; D gene ambiguous. The CDR3 contains 13 residues. V lost 5 bases and J 5 bases, leaving 10 bases between the germline ends. CDR1 is DFQATT and CDR2 is SNEGSKA in the germline V gene (reference sequence). This CDR3 is CSAYVKDNSPLHF. The CDR3 region has the DNA TGCAGTGCTTACGTCAAGGATAATTCACCCCTCCACTTT.

Comment on this clonotype: A much larger clone differs from this one at a single base, so this may be a read error. The gene calls are TRBV7-9 and TRBJ2-5, with D tentatively TRBD1 (6 bases). Trimming took 5 bases from V and 7 from J, leaving 17 bases between them. This CDR3 has 14 residues. CDR1 is SEHNR, CDR2 FQNEAQ, per germline (reference sequence). The CDR3 DNA reads TGTGCCAGCAGCAAAGGAACAGGGTGGGGGACCCAGTACTTC. It codes for CASSKGTGWGTQYF.

The chain has TRBV6-1 and TRBJ2-7; D tentatively fits TRBD1 or TRBD2 (5 bases each). The CDR3 totals 13 residues. In germline, CDR1 is MNHNS, CDR2 SASEGT. Trimming took 7 bases from V and 6 from J, leaving 16 bases between them. CDR3 sequence reads: CASTLRSGGEQYF. CDR3 DNA: TGTGCCAGCACCCTCCGCAGTGGGGGCGAGCAGTACTTC.

This clonotype was seen repeatedly, ten times or more. The chain combines TRBV11-2 with TRBJ1-5; a weak D match, TRBD1 (6 bases). Germline V gives CDR1 SGHAT, CDR2 FQNNGV. Trimming cost V 5 bases and J 0 bases, with 20 bases left between them. This CDR3 is built from 18 residues. The CDR3 protein is CASSHPLRTDYSNQPQHF. For the CDR3, the DNA is TGTGCCAGCAGCCACCCATTAAGGACAGACTATAGCAATCAGCCCCAGCATTTT.

This clonotype showed up many times. This chain links TRBV5-5 with TRBJ2-3; D is ambiguous. Trimming removed 1 base at V and 1 base at J, with 10 bases between. This CDR3 is 15 amino acids long. CDR1 and CDR2 (germline): SGHKS, YYEKEE (reference sequence). The DNA for the CDR3 is TGTGCCAGCAGCTTGTACCGCCCGGGCACAGATACGCAGTATTTT. Protein: CASSLYRPGTDTQYF.

This clonotype was recorded many times. J is TRBJ2-1 and V is TRBV13; possibly TRBD1 for D (6 bases). CDR1 PRHDT and CDR2 FYEKMQ come from the germline V gene (reference sequence). V lost 5 bases, J lost 6 bases, and 11 bases lay in between. This CDR3 is built from 13 residues. DNA of the CDR3: TGTGCCAGCAGCGAGGACAGACTCAATGAGCAGTTCTTC. Amino acids: CASSEDRLNEQFF.

The chain couples TRBV18 to TRBJ2-6, with a tentative D call TRBD1 (5 bases). Per germline, CDR1 KGHSH and CDR2 LQKENI. Between the trimmed V and J ends, which lost 3 bases and 2 bases, there was a span of 11 bases. The CDR3 is made up of 16 amino acids. CDR3 in amino acids: CASSPPGNTGANVLTF. CDR3 sequence (DNA): TGTGCCAGCTCACCCCCAGGGAATACTGGGGCCAACGTCCTGACTTTC. The complete variable domain, with remaining parts taken from reference TRBV18 and TRBJ2-6, reads NAGVMQNPRHLVRRRGQEARLRCSPMKGHSHVYWYRQLPEEGLKFMVYLQKENIIDESGMPKERFSAEFPKEGPSILRIQQVVRGDSAAYFCASSPPGNTGANVLTFGAGSRLTVL.

The table lists this clonotype with many counts. The chain carries TRBV7-2 and TRBJ2-7; the D gene is possibly TRBD1 (5 bases). Trimming pared 1 base from V and 5 bases from J, leaving 6 bases between. This CDR3 spans 12 amino acids. Germline assignment: CDR1 SGHTA and CDR2 FQGNSA. As DNA, the CDR3 is TGTGCCAGCAGCTTAGACAGGAACGAGCAGTACTTC. Protein: CASSLDRNEQYF.

CDR3 in DNA: TGTGCCAGTAGTATCCTCCAGGGGGCTCGGGATCAGCCCCAGCATTTT. Translation gives CASSILQGARDQPQHF. J is TRBJ1-5 and V is TRBV19; the match to TRBD1 covers 8 bases. The CDR3 runs to 16 residues. Germline V gene data show CDR1 as LNHDA and CDR2 as SQIVND (reference sequence). V trimming: 3 bases; J trimming: 5 bases; junction bases outside the gene matches: 9.

The CDR3 nucleotides read TGTGCCAGCGGCACCGGGACTAGCGGGGGACCAGATACGCAGTATTTT. Protein sequence: CASGTGTSGGPDTQYF. The rearrangement links TRBV6-1 to TRBJ2-3; 14 nucleotides agree with TRBD2. Germline CDR1 is MNHNS and CDR2 is SASEGT. V was clipped by 8 bases and J by 4 bases; unmatched bases: 8. CDR3 length: 16 residues.

V and J are TRBV6-1 and TRBJ1-5, with D possibly TRBD1 on 6 matching bases. This CDR3 is 13 amino acids long. Deletions cut 5 bases from V and 7 bases from J, with 12 bases between. CDR1 is MNHNS and CDR2 is SASEGT in the germline V gene. The DNA for the CDR3 is TGTGCCAGCAGTCCCGACAGGTTGCAGCCCCAGCATTTT. Translated, it gives CASSPDRLQPQHF.

This clonotype was seen repeatedly, ten times or more. This chain joins TRBV9 and TRBJ1-2; 8 nucleotides match TRBD1. Losses at the gene ends were 3 bases for V and 5 bases for J; bases not matched to a gene: 12. CDR3 length equals 16 residues. Germline CDR1 SGDLS, CDR2 YYNGEE. The CDR3: CASSEKGGTGRYGYTF. The CDR3 DNA reads TGTGCCAGCAGCGAGAAGGGTGGGACAGGACGTTATGGCTACACCTTC.

This clonotype has at least ten counts. The rearrangement links TRBV20-1 to TRBJ2-7; TRBD1 matches 7 bases. The CDR3 totals 16 residues. Trimming at V came to 0 bases and at J to 1 base, leaving 9 bases not matched to a gene. Germline V gene data show CDR1 as DFQATT and CDR2 as SNEGSKA (reference sequence). For the CDR3, the DNA is TGCAGTGCTAGAGAATGGAATAGGGACAGTTCCTACGAGCAGTACTTC. This encodes CSAREWNRDSSYEQYF.

This clonotype was recorded a few times. The chain employs TRBV20-1 and TRBJ1-6; D not certain. CDR1 and CDR2 from the germline V gene are DFQATT and SNEGSKA (reference sequence). Trimming shortened V by 0 bases and J by 6 bases, and 12 bases separated the two germline ends. This CDR3 has 15 amino acids. The CDR3 loop is CSARDRRVGNSPLHF. CDR3 bases: TGCAGTGCTAGAGATCGAAGGGTTGGTAATTCACCCCTCCACTTT.

V gene TRBV20-1 combines with J gene TRBJ2-2; 7 bases map to TRBD2. Germline loops: CDR1 DFQATT, CDR2 SNEGSKA (reference sequence). This CDR3 spans 16 amino acids. With 3 bases clipped from V and 0 bases from J, the junction kept 7 bases outside the gene matches. CDR3 DNA sequence: TGCAGTGCTAGGGGTCGGACTAGAGCGAACACCGGGGAGCTGTTTTTT. Protein sequence: CSARGRTRANTGELFF.

The chain carries TRBV6-9 and TRBJ1-1, with a weak D call TRBD1 (6 bases). The V end lost 3 bases, the J end lost 1 base, and 12 bases lay between the germline ends. Germline V gene sequence: CDR1 MNHGY, CDR2 SVAAGI. The CDR3 contains 15 residues. The CDR3 DNA is TGTGCCAGCAGTTACGACGGGGGCAGGAACACTGAAGCTTTCTTT. This codes for CASSYDGGRNTEAFF.

This clonotype was seen a few times. The CDR3 is CAWSVSGLAGETQYF. The CDR3 nucleotides are TGTGCCTGGAGTGTATCGGGGCTAGCGGGGGAGACCCAGTACTTC. The chain has TRBV30 and TRBJ2-5; 9 bases agree with TRBD2. Germline V gene sequence: CDR1 GTSNPN, CDR2 SVGIG (reference sequence). V gave up 0 bases and J gave up 5 bases; unmatched junction bases: 7. CDR3 length equals 15 residues.

This clonotype came up many times. The rearrangement uses TRBV7-2 and TRBJ2-3; D is unclear. The ends were cut back, 5 bases at V and 0 bases at J, with 12 bases in the middle. Germline V gives CDR1 SGHTA, CDR2 FQGNSA. The CDR3 has 15 residues. The CDR3 here is CASSARHFSTDTQYF. DNA of the CDR3: TGTGCCAGCAGCGCCCGACATTTCAGCACAGATACGCAGTATTTT.

This clonotype was counted ten times or more. The genes are TRBV27 and TRBJ2-3, with 12 bases matching TRBD2. This CDR3 comprises 17 residues. The trim removed 4 bases at V and 5 bases at J, leaving 10 bases unmatched. Germline V gene data show CDR1 as MNHEY and CDR2 as SMNVEV (reference sequence). The CDR3 here is CASSSPSGGAYKDTQYF. For the CDR3, the DNA is TGTGCCAGCAGTTCCCCTAGCGGGGGGGCGTATAAAGATACGCAGTATTTT.

This clonotype appeared many times. The chain uses TRBV20-1 and TRBJ1-1; unclear D gene. The CDR3 is 13 residues long. Trimming left V 5 bases short and J 3 bases short, with 13 bases between. Per germline, CDR1 DFQATT and CDR2 SNEGSKA (reference sequence). For the CDR3, the DNA is TGCAGTGCTCCCCTTGCTGGGGACACTGAAGCTTTCTTT. Protein: CSAPLAGDTEAFF.

J is TRBJ2-6 and V is TRBV29-1, with 11 bases lining up with TRBD1. Germline V gives CDR1 SQVTM, CDR2 ANQGSEA. The CDR3 contains 16 residues. Trimming cost V 6 bases and J 4 bases; bases outside gene matches: 8. The CDR3 protein is CSVAVGQGAGANVLTF. CDR3 DNA sequence: TGCAGCGTCGCCGTTGGACAGGGGGCCGGGGCCAACGTCCTGACTTTC.

This clonotype was picked up many times. The V and J genes are TRBV7-8 and TRBJ2-1, with a possible D match to TRBD2 (5 bases). The CDR3 runs 14 residues. The V and J ends lost 5 bases and 0 bases respectively, with 8 bases between them. From germline, CDR1 is SGHVS and CDR2 FQNEAQ. The CDR3 nucleotides read TGTGCCAGCAGCCCTCGGGGCTCCTACAATGAGCAGTTCTTC. As protein: CASSPRGSYNEQFF.

The table lists this clonotype with many counts. The chain links TRBV20-1 to TRBJ2-1; TRBD1 matches 11 bases. V was pared by 2 bases and J by 6 bases, with 9 bases of the junction left unmatched. The CDR3 spans 16 residues. Germline-derived CDR1 and CDR2 are DFQATT and SNEGSKA (reference sequence). The CDR3 protein is CSARRILGTGGNEQFF. The DNA for the CDR3 is TGCAGTGCTAGACGAATCCTAGGGACAGGGGGCAATGAGCAGTTCTTC.

This clonotype was found many times. The chain recombines TRBV6-1 with TRBJ1-2, with 8 nucleotides matching TRBD1. The CDR3 is 13 amino acids. Per germline, CDR1 MNHNS and CDR2 SASEGT. Trimming cost V 5 bases and J 6 bases; bases outside gene matches: 5. CDR3 sequence reads: CASSMTGEDGYTF. CDR3 nucleotide sequence: TGTGCCAGCAGTATGACAGGGGAGGATGGCTACACCTTC.